The rows below give T cell receptor beta chains drawn from one sample of a study of a mutant IDH1 vaccine in newly diagnosed glioma. The antigens for these receptors are not known. TCRdb keeps only in-frame clones here, not all; method: immunoSEQ multiplex PCR. The repertoire consists of more than 35,000 clones, with roughly 85% occurring once and the leading ten covering around 1.5%. This specimen consisted of PBMCs, obtained from a glioma patient whose treatment included an IDH1 peptide vaccine. These receptors came from a man aged 40-50 years with glioma. The CDR3 runs from the conserved cysteine through the conserved F or W. Fields, in order: clone size, J gene, D gene, V gene, CDR3 protein, CDR3 DNA. A D gene is named only where the DNA matches it firmly. Size is omitted from some rows. Given values are once, few, many or a class for expanded clones.

clone size: NA; J gene: TRBJ2-7; D gene: TRBD1; V gene: TRBV19; CDR3 protein: CASSKTPGQEDSYEQYF; CDR3 DNA: TGTGCCAGTAGTAAGACCCCGGGACAGGAGGACTCCTACGAGCAGTACTTC
clone size: NA; J gene: TRBJ1-5; D gene: TRBD1; V gene: TRBV5-5; CDR3 protein: CASSLQTGTHQPQHF; CDR3 DNA: TGTGCCAGCAGCCTCCAGACAGGGACCCATCAGCCCCAGCATTTT
clone size: NA; J gene: TRBJ2-5; D gene: TRBD2; V gene: TRBV7-2; CDR3 protein: CASSRRLAGGGETQYF; CDR3 DNA: TGTGCCAGCAGCCGAAGACTAGCGGGAGGCGGGGAGACCCAGTACTTC
clone size: once; J gene: TRBJ1-5; D gene: NA; V gene: TRBV18; CDR3 protein: CASSLARGLHQPQHF; CDR3 DNA: TGTGCCAGCTCCCTGGCTCGAGGTTTGCATCAGCCCCAGCATTTT
clone size: NA; J gene: TRBJ1-2; D gene: NA; V gene: TRBV6-6; CDR3 protein: CASSYSPGVDYGYTF; CDR3 DNA: TGTGCCAGCAGTTACTCCCCAGGGGTTGATTATGGCTACACCTTC
clone size: NA; J gene: TRBJ2-4; D gene: NA; V gene: TRBV10-3; CDR3 protein: CAISEPQGGQNIQYF; CDR3 DNA: TGTGCCATCAGTGAGCCGCAGGGGGGACAAAACATTCAGTACTTC
clone size: once; J gene: TRBJ1-4; D gene: NA; V gene: TRBV9; CDR3 protein: CASSVFGGVQEKLFF; CDR3 DNA: TGTGCCAGCAGCGTATTTGGGGGAGTTCAAGAAAAACTGTTTTTT
clone size: NA; J gene: TRBJ2-7; D gene: TRBD1; V gene: TRBV7-2; CDR3 protein: CAITDRVKFNEQYF; CDR3 DNA: TGTGCCATCACGGACAGGGTTAAATTCAACGAGCAGTACTTC
clone size: NA; J gene: TRBJ2-7; D gene: TRBD2; V gene: TRBV9; CDR3 protein: CASSVSPGGVVGSTYEQYF; CDR3 DNA: TGTGCCAGCAGCGTATCCCCCGGGGGGGTGGTGGGGTCAACCTACGAGCAGTACTTC
clone size: NA; J gene: TRBJ2-1; D gene: NA; V gene: TRBV4-3; CDR3 protein: CASSPGDWAYNEQFF; CDR3 DNA: TGCGCCAGCAGCCCTGGGGACTGGGCCTACAATGAGCAGTTCTTC
clone size: NA; J gene: TRBJ2-1; D gene: TRBD2; V gene: TRBV9; CDR3 protein: CASSLGTSVYYNEQFF; CDR3 DNA: TGTGCCAGCAGCCTGGGGACTAGCGTGTACTACAATGAGCAGTTCTTC
clone size: NA; J gene: TRBJ1-2; D gene: NA; V gene: TRBV6-6; CDR3 protein: CASNPSRSVRGYTF; CDR3 DNA: TGTGCCAGCAATCCCAGTCGGTCTGTGAGAGGCTACACCTTC
clone size: once; J gene: TRBJ2-1; D gene: NA; V gene: TRBV7-3; CDR3 protein: CASSSRGSYNEQFF; CDR3 DNA: TGTGCCAGCAGCTCCCGAGGCTCCTACAATGAGCAGTTCTTC
clone size: NA; J gene: TRBJ2-1; D gene: TRBD2; V gene: TRBV6-8; CDR3 protein: CASSNKAGGPIYNEQFF; CDR3 DNA: TGTGCCAGCAGTAACAAAGCGGGAGGGCCAATCTACAATGAGCAGTTCTTC
clone size: NA; J gene: TRBJ1-2; D gene: NA; V gene: TRBV5-1; CDR3 protein: CASSLQGYGYTF; CDR3 DNA: TGCGCCAGCAGCCTACAGGGTTACGGCTACACCTTC
clone size: NA; J gene: TRBJ2-5; D gene: NA; V gene: TRBV7-2; CDR3 protein: CASSAAREETQYF; CDR3 DNA: TGTGCCAGCAGCGCGGCCAGGGAAGAGACCCAGTACTTC
clone size: NA; J gene: TRBJ1-2; D gene: TRBD1; V gene: TRBV29-1; CDR3 protein: CSVVGTGSLYGYTF; CDR3 DNA: TGCAGCGTTGTGGGGACAGGGTCCCTTTATGGCTACACCTTC
clone size: NA; J gene: TRBJ2-4; D gene: NA; V gene: TRBV7-9; CDR3 protein: CASSLGFQENIQYF; CDR3 DNA: TGTGCCAGCAGCTTAGGATTCCAAGAAAACATTCAGTACTTC
clone size: NA; J gene: TRBJ2-5; D gene: TRBD2; V gene: TRBV9; CDR3 protein: CASSASGSRQETQYF; CDR3 DNA: TGTGCCAGCAGCGCTAGCGGGAGTAGGCAAGAGACCCAGTACTTC
clone size: NA; J gene: TRBJ2-1; D gene: TRBD2; V gene: TRBV7-2; CDR3 protein: CASSTRLLAGVGNEQFF; CDR3 DNA: TGTGCCAGCAGCACCCGATTACTAGCGGGAGTTGGAAATGAGCAGTTCTTC
clone size: NA; J gene: TRBJ1-1; D gene: NA; V gene: TRBV7-8; CDR3 protein: CASSPKGFWAQGSEAFF; CDR3 DNA: TGTGCCAGCAGCCCAAAGGGATTCTGGGCACAGGGTTCTGAAGCTTTCTTT
clone size: NA; J gene: TRBJ2-7; D gene: NA; V gene: TRBV5-1; CDR3 protein: CASSISGQGPYEQYF; CDR3 DNA: TGCGCCAGCAGCATATCAGGGCAAGGGCCCTACGAGCAGTACTTC
clone size: NA; J gene: TRBJ2-1; D gene: NA; V gene: TRBV5-1; CDR3 protein: CASSLEKGSLGYNEQFF; CDR3 DNA: TGCGCCAGCAGCTTGGAGAAGGGGAGCTTGGGGTACAATGAGCAGTTCTTC
clone size: NA; J gene: TRBJ2-2; D gene: NA; V gene: TRBV19; CDR3 protein: CASRRSGVDTGELFF; CDR3 DNA: TGTGCCAGTAGACGCTCAGGGGTGGACACCGGGGAGCTGTTTTTT
clone size: NA; J gene: TRBJ2-1; D gene: NA; V gene: TRBV2; CDR3 protein: CASSEADEQFF; CDR3 DNA: TGTGCCAGCAGTGAGGCCGATGAGCAGTTCTTC
clone size: NA; J gene: TRBJ2-2; D gene: TRBD2; V gene: TRBV2; CDR3 protein: CASSEEHPAGGAGELFF; CDR3 DNA: TGTGCCAGCAGTGAAGAACATCCCGCGGGGGGAGCCGGGGAGCTGTTTTTT
clone size: NA; J gene: TRBJ1-4; D gene: TRBD1; V gene: TRBV28; CDR3 protein: CAILGQGRKKLFF; CDR3 DNA: TGTGCCATCCTGGGACAGGGGCGTAAAAAACTGTTTTTT
clone size: NA; J gene: TRBJ1-2; D gene: NA; V gene: TRBV7-8; CDR3 protein: CASSLALTPYANYGYTF; CDR3 DNA: TGTGCCAGCAGCTTAGCGCTTACCCCTTACGCTAACTATGGCTACACCTTC
clone size: NA; J gene: TRBJ2-7; D gene: NA; V gene: TRBV4-1; CDR3 protein: CASSQGGLEQYF; CDR3 DNA: TGCGCCAGCAGCCAAGGAGGGCTCGAGCAGTACTTC
clone size: NA; J gene: TRBJ2-1; D gene: TRBD2; V gene: TRBV11-2; CDR3 protein: CASSYLAGAVYEQFF; CDR3 DNA: TGTGCCAGCAGTTATCTAGCGGGAGCCGTGTATGAGCAGTTCTTC
clone size: NA; J gene: TRBJ1-1; D gene: NA; V gene: TRBV18; CDR3 protein: CASSRRGGNTEAFF; CDR3 DNA: TGTGCCAGCTCCCGACGAGGCGGTAACACTGAAGCTTTCTTT
clone size: once; J gene: TRBJ2-7; D gene: TRBD2; V gene: TRBV19; CDR3 protein: CASSIETAVAGSYEQYF; CDR3 DNA: TGTGCCAGTAGTATAGAAACCGCCGTAGCGGGGTCCTACGAGCAGTACTTC
clone size: NA; J gene: TRBJ2-7; D gene: NA; V gene: TRBV7-8; CDR3 protein: CASSLEGSRQQYF; CDR3 DNA: TGTGCCAGCAGCTTAGAGGGGTCCAGGCAACAGTACTTC
clone size: few; J gene: TRBJ2-5; D gene: NA; V gene: TRBV6-5; CDR3 protein: CASSFTGGEGETQYF; CDR3 DNA: TGTGCCAGCAGTTTCACAGGTGGGGAAGGAGAGACCCAGTACTTC
clone size: NA; J gene: TRBJ2-7; D gene: TRBD2; V gene: TRBV23-1; CDR3 protein: CASSHPTSGGGGEQYF; CDR3 DNA: TGCGCCAGCAGTCATCCTACCAGCGGGGGAGGAGGGGAGCAGTACTTC
clone size: NA; J gene: TRBJ1-3; D gene: TRBD1; V gene: TRBV29-1; CDR3 protein: CSVTQGAGNTIYF; CDR3 DNA: TGCAGCGTCACCCAGGGGGCTGGAAACACCATATATTTT
clone size: NA; J gene: TRBJ2-7; D gene: NA; V gene: TRBV5-4; CDR3 protein: CASSLGGGTYEQYF; CDR3 DNA: TGTGCCAGCAGCTTGGGCGGCGGCACCTACGAGCAGTACTTC
clone size: NA; J gene: TRBJ2-6; D gene: NA; V gene: TRBV7-7; CDR3 protein: CASSPRVSGANVLTF; CDR3 DNA: TGTGCCAGCAGCCCTAGAGTCTCTGGGGCCAACGTCCTGACTTTC
clone size: NA; J gene: TRBJ2-1; D gene: TRBD2; V gene: TRBV5-1; CDR3 protein: CASIAGGSYNEQFF; CDR3 DNA: TGCGCCAGCATTGCGGGAGGGTCCTACAATGAGCAGTTCTTC
clone size: few; J gene: TRBJ1-3; D gene: NA; V gene: TRBV7-2; CDR3 protein: CASSPTLTASGNTIYF; CDR3 DNA: TGTGCCAGCAGCCCCACCCTGACCGCTTCTGGAAACACCATATATTTT
clone size: NA; J gene: TRBJ1-2; D gene: TRBD1; V gene: TRBV7-2; CDR3 protein: CASSLGTVLNYGYTF; CDR3 DNA: TGTGCCAGCAGCCTGGGGACAGTGCTTAACTATGGCTACACCTTC
clone size: once; J gene: TRBJ2-3; D gene: NA; V gene: TRBV7-6; CDR3 protein: CASSLRTVTDTQYF; CDR3 DNA: TGTGCCAGCAGCCTAAGGACTGTCACAGATACGCAGTATTTT
clone size: NA; J gene: TRBJ1-3; D gene: NA; V gene: TRBV7-2; CDR3 protein: CASSLWFMAGNTIYF; CDR3 DNA: TGTGCCAGCAGCTTATGGTTTATGGCGGGAAACACCATATATTTT
clone size: once; J gene: TRBJ2-5; D gene: TRBD2; V gene: TRBV7-9; CDR3 protein: CASSFSGLAGETQYF; CDR3 DNA: TGTGCCAGCAGCTTTTCGGGACTAGCGGGAGAGACCCAGTACTTC
clone size: NA; J gene: TRBJ2-1; D gene: NA; V gene: TRBV13; CDR3 protein: CASSPGWANNEQFF; CDR3 DNA: TGTGCCAGCAGCCCAGGATGGGCCAACAATGAGCAGTTCTTC
clone size: few; J gene: TRBJ1-1; D gene: NA; V gene: TRBV7-9; CDR3 protein: CASTPLNTEAFF; CDR3 DNA: TGTGCCAGCACCCCCCTGAACACTGAAGCTTTCTTT
clone size: NA; J gene: TRBJ1-1; D gene: NA; V gene: TRBV28; CDR3 protein: CASGEAGDHTEAFF; CDR3 DNA: TGTGCCAGCGGGGAAGCGGGGGACCACACTGAAGCTTTCTTT
clone size: NA; J gene: TRBJ2-7; D gene: NA; V gene: TRBV9; CDR3 protein: CASSRSAGDEQYF; CDR3 DNA: TGTGCCAGCAGCCGTAGTGCAGGGGACGAGCAGTACTTC